This T cell receptor beta chain was documented in a study of blood T cell repertoires in COVID-19. Study-wide background: Acute-phase and convalescent COVID-19 samples originated in the United States, Italy and Spain. T cells, B-cell-depleted T cells, or PBMCs provided the cDNA or gDNA that served as material.

Under the authors' procedure: Amplification of reference gene primers provided the estimated nucleated cell counts. Only in-frame clones appear in the TCRdb table, and some are missing; sequencing was by immunoSEQ multiplex PCR. The DNA was the basis for D and trimming; V, J and clone size are from that table. The sample lists around 170,000 clones, roughly 81% occurring once. Seattle-derived patients entered the study during active infection and were followed longitudinally. V was pared by 7 bases and J by 1 base, with 9 bases of the junction left unmatched. The CDR3 spans 16 residues. Germline CDR1 reads SGHRS; CDR2 reads YFSETQ.

The chain is built from TRBV5-1 and TRBJ2-2; 8 bases map to TRBD2. The sequencing input was peripheral blood. The TCR was taken from a woman older than 75 with COVID-19, enrolled during active disease. CDR3 nucleotides: TGCGCCAGCTTCCCCGGACTAGCAAGGAACACCGGGGAGCTGTTTTTT. Its translation: CASFPGLARNTGELFF.